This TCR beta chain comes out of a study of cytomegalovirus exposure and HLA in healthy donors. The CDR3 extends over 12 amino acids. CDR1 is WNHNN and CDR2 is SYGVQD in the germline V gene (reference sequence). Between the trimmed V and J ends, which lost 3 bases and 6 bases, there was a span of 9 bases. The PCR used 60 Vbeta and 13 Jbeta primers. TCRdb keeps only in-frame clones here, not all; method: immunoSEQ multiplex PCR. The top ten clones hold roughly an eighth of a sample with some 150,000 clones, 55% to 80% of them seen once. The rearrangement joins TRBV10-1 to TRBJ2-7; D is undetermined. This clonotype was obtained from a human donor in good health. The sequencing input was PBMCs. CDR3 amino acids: CASSDGSGEQYF. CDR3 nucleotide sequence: TGCGCCAGCAGTGACGGCTCGGGCGAGCAGTACTTC.